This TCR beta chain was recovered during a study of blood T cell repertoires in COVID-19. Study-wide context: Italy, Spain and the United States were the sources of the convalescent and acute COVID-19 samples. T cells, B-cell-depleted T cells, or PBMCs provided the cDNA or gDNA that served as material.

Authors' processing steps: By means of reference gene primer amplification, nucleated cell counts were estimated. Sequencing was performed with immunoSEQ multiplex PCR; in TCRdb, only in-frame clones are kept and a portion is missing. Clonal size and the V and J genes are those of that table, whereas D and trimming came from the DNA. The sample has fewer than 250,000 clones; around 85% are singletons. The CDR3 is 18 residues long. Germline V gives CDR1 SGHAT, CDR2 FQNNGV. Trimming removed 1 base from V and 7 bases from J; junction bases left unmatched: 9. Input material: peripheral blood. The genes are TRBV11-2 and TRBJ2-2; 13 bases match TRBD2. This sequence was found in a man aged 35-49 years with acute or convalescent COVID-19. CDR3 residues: CASSLGGGLAGINGELFF. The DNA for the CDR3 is TGTGCCAGCAGCTTAGGGGGGGGACTAGCGGGAATCAACGGGGAGCTGTTTTTT.